This is a list of T cell receptor beta chains from one sample in a study of early T cells in non-severe SARS-CoV-2 infection. TCRdb called the 5' RACE reads again in MiXCR, with one record for every CDR3 protein. This sample has about 81,000 distinct CDR3 sequences, with about 6.5% found just once. Source material: whole blood. The origin of the receptors is an adult who was a healthcare worker with PCR-confirmed SARS-CoV-2 infection or an uninfected control (not recorded which). Both conserved end residues are part of each CDR3. Each record gives: V gene, D gene, clone size, J gene, CDR3 DNA, CDR3 protein. The D gene is left open where the match is weak. Part of the rows lack a size; the others show once, few, many or a class for expanded clones.

V: TRBV7-9
D: TRBD1
size: many
J: TRBJ1-1
DNA: TGTGCCAGCAGCGAAGGGACAGTGAACACTGAAGCTTTCTTT
CDR3: CASSEGTVNTEAFF

V: TRBV3-1
D: TRBD2
size: NA
J: TRBJ2-4
DNA: TGTGCCAGCAGCCGGACTAGCGGGGGGGCCAAAAACATTCAGTACTTC
CDR3: CASSRTSGGAKNIQYF

V: TRBV20-1
D: TRBD2
size: NA
J: TRBJ2-5
DNA: TGCAGTGCTAGAGATGGGACTAGCAGCGAGACCCAGTACTTC
CDR3: CSARDGTSSETQYF

V: TRBV19
D: TRBD1
size: many
J: TRBJ2-1
DNA: TGTGCCAGTAGTATGAGGGGGCCAGGAAGAAGCTCCTACAATGAGCAGTTCTTC
CDR3: CASSMRGPGRSSYNEQFF

V: TRBV3-1
D: NA
size: many
J: TRBJ1-1
DNA: TGTGCCAGCAGCCATACAGGAAAATTGAACACTGAAGCTTTCTTT
CDR3: CASSHTGKLNTEAFF

V: TRBV13
D: NA
size: many
J: TRBJ2-1
DNA: TGTGCCAGCAGCCTTGGTAGAGGTACCTCCTACAATGAGCAGTTCTTC
CDR3: CASSLGRGTSYNEQFF

V: TRBV28
D: NA
size: NA
J: TRBJ1-6
DNA: TGTGCCAGCAGTCTGTCGGGGCCGAAGGATAATTCACCCCTCCACTTT
CDR3: CASSLSGPKDNSPLHF

V: TRBV20-1
D: TRBD1
size: few
J: TRBJ1-4
DNA: TGCAGTGCTATTAGGACAGGGAATGAAAAACTGTTTTTT
CDR3: CSAIRTGNEKLFF

V: TRBV5-4
D: TRBD2
size: NA
J: TRBJ2-2
DNA: TGTGCCAGCAGCAAATCCGGGGGGACGAACACCGGGGAGCTGTTTTTT
CDR3: CASSKSGGTNTGELFF

V: TRBV9
D: NA
size: NA
J: TRBJ2-6
DNA: TGTGCCAGCAGGCCGGGGATCTCGGCTGGGGCCAACGTCCTGACTTTC
CDR3: CASRPGISAGANVLTF

V: TRBV27
D: TRBD1
size: many
J: TRBJ2-5
DNA: TGTGCCAGCAGTTTCTACAGGGGTGAGACCCAGTACTTC
CDR3: CASSFYRGETQYF

V: TRBV4-2
D: TRBD2
size: few
J: TRBJ2-1
DNA: TGTGCCAGCAGCCCGACTAGCGGGAACAATGAGCAGTTCTTC
CDR3: CASSPTSGNNEQFF

V: TRBV7-9
D: NA
size: few
J: TRBJ2-7
DNA: TGTGCCAGCAGTCCCATCAGCGCGTACGAGCAGTACTTC
CDR3: CASSPISAYEQYF

V: TRBV20-1
D: TRBD1
size: many
J: TRBJ2-2
DNA: TGCAGTGCTAGAAAAGGGGGCGAGGGCACCGGGGAGCTGTTTTTT
CDR3: CSARKGGEGTGELFF

V: TRBV6-5
D: NA
size: many
J: TRBJ2-1
DNA: TGTGCCAGCAGTTACGATCGGGTGGCCTCCTACAATGAGCAGTTCTTC
CDR3: CASSYDRVASYNEQFF

V: TRBV7-8
D: TRBD2
size: many
J: TRBJ2-1
DNA: TGTGCCAGCAGCAGTTCTGCGGGAGGAGTGTTCTTC
CDR3: CASSSSAGGVFF

V: TRBV6-5
D: TRBD2
size: many
J: TRBJ2-2
DNA: TGTGCCAGCAGTTACCGGGGAAGCGGGAGTCGAACCGGGGAGCTGTTTTTT
CDR3: CASSYRGSGSRTGELFF

V: TRBV10-3
D: NA
size: NA
J: TRBJ2-7
DNA: TGTGCCACCGGCGGTAGGATTATGGACCAGTACTTC
CDR3: CATGGRIMDQYF

V: TRBV5-6
D: NA
size: many
J: TRBJ2-3
DNA: TGTGCCAGCAGCTTGCCCCAAAATACGCAGTATTTT
CDR3: CASSLPQNTQYF

V: TRBV6-5
D: NA
size: few
J: TRBJ1-5
DNA: TGTGCCAGCAGTTACTGGGCCAGGCAGGGCAATCAGCCCCAGCATTTT
CDR3: CASSYWARQGNQPQHF

V: TRBV7-2
D: TRBD1
size: NA
J: TRBJ2-7
DNA: TGTGCCAGCAGCTTTAGGGCCTTGGGACAGGGGGCGGGCGAGCAGTACTTC
CDR3: CASSFRALGQGAGEQYF

V: TRBV7-2
D: NA
size: NA
J: TRBJ2-3
DNA: TGTGCCAGCAAACCATTTACAGGGTGGCAGTCAGATACGCAGTATTTT
CDR3: CASKPFTGWQSDTQYF

V: TRBV9
D: NA
size: NA
J: TRBJ2-7
DNA: TGTGCCAGCAGCGTAGCGGCGGGGAGATACGAGCAGTACTTC
CDR3: CASSVAAGRYEQYF

V: TRBV7-8
D: TRBD1
size: NA
J: TRBJ1-1
DNA: TGTGCCAGCAGCCCTCGGACAGGGCGGGTGAACACTGAAGCTTTCTTT
CDR3: CASSPRTGRVNTEAFF

V: TRBV7-9
D: NA
size: few
J: TRBJ2-1
DNA: TGTGCCAGCAGCCGAGGGGAGGTCTGGACAGCGTACAATGAGCAGTTCTTC
CDR3: CASSRGEVWTAYNEQFF

V: TRBV18
D: NA
size: NA
J: TRBJ2-7
DNA: TGTGCCAGCTCACCAAACAGCGGTTCGGGGGAGCAGTACTTC
CDR3: CASSPNSGSGEQYF

V: TRBV7-2
D: TRBD2
size: NA
J: TRBJ2-1
DNA: TGTGCCAGCAGCTTAGGGACTAGCATCAATGAGCAGTTCTTC
CDR3: CASSLGTSINEQFF

V: TRBV11-2
D: NA
size: NA
J: TRBJ2-1
DNA: TGTGCCAGCAGCTACCGACAGTACAATGAGCAGTTCTTC
CDR3: CASSYRQYNEQFF

V: TRBV18
D: TRBD2
size: NA
J: TRBJ2-1
DNA: TGTGCCAGCTCACCGAAGTTGACTAGCGGGATTTTGGGTGAGCAGTTCTTC
CDR3: CASSPKLTSGILGEQFF

V: TRBV12-3/TRBV12-4
D: NA
size: NA
J: TRBJ1-1
DNA: TGTGCCAGCAGTCCACTTCCGGGTGCGCCGAACACTGAAGCTTTCTTT
CDR3: CASSPLPGAPNTEAFF

V: TRBV9
D: NA
size: many
J: TRBJ2-3
DNA: TGTGCCAGCAGCGTAGGGGGTAGCGGAGCCACAGATACGCAGTATTTT
CDR3: CASSVGGSGATDTQYF

V: TRBV5-1
D: TRBD2
size: NA
J: TRBJ2-1
DNA: TGCGCCAGCAACAGACTAGCGGGAGACTCTGAGCAGTTCTTC
CDR3: CASNRLAGDSEQFF

V: TRBV19
D: TRBD1
size: NA
J: TRBJ2-7
DNA: TGTGCCAGTAGTACACGGGACAGATACTACGAGCAGTACTTC
CDR3: CASSTRDRYYEQYF

V: TRBV18
D: NA
size: many
J: TRBJ1-2
DNA: TGTGCCAGCTCACCACCGGAGAAAAACCGCTATGGCTACACCTTC
CDR3: CASSPPEKNRYGYTF

V: TRBV5-1
D: TRBD1
size: NA
J: TRBJ2-1
DNA: TGCGCCAGCAGCTGGACGACAGGGTTCCACAATGAGCAGTTCTTC
CDR3: CASSWTTGFHNEQFF

V: TRBV28
D: NA
size: NA
J: TRBJ1-2
DNA: TGTGCCAGCACCAAAGTAAATCGGGGCTATGGCTACACCTTC
CDR3: CASTKVNRGYGYTF

V: TRBV25-1
D: TRBD1
size: NA
J: TRBJ2-3
DNA: TGTGCCAGCAGTCCGTCCCAGGGGGCGCGGGCAGATACGCAGTATTTT
CDR3: CASSPSQGARADTQYF

V: TRBV9
D: TRBD2
size: many
J: TRBJ2-2
DNA: TGTGCCAGCAGCGTAGATCCCCCGTATAGCGGGAGACGTACCGGGGAGCTGTTTTTT
CDR3: CASSVDPPYSGRRTGELFF

V: TRBV11-2
D: NA
size: NA
J: TRBJ2-7
DNA: TGTGCCAGCAGCTTATCCTCCTACTACGAGCAGTACTTC
CDR3: CASSLSSYYEQYF

V: TRBV7-2
D: TRBD2
size: few
J: TRBJ2-5
DNA: TGTGCCAGCAGCTTAAACCCAGCGGGGGAGACCCAGTACTTC
CDR3: CASSLNPAGETQYF

V: TRBV7-2
D: NA
size: few
J: TRBJ1-5
DNA: TGTGCCAGCAGCTTAGGATCTGTTAATCAGCCCCAGCATTTT
CDR3: CASSLGSVNQPQHF

V: TRBV20-1
D: NA
size: NA
J: TRBJ2-4
DNA: TGCAGTGCTAGAGGCCCAAGGGGGGCAGACATTCAGTACTTC
CDR3: CSARGPRGADIQYF

V: TRBV3-1
D: TRBD1
size: NA
J: TRBJ1-6
DNA: TGTGCCAGCAGCCAGCCCCCGGGACAGGGTTCACCCCTCCACTTT
CDR3: CASSQPPGQGSPLHF

V: TRBV20-1
D: NA
size: NA
J: TRBJ2-2
DNA: TGCAGTGCTCTTTCCCGGGCGACCACCGGGGAGCTGTTTTTT
CDR3: CSALSRATTGELFF

V: TRBV28
D: TRBD1
size: NA
J: TRBJ2-3
DNA: TGTGCCAGCAGTATGACAGGGGAGGCAGATACGCAGTATTTT
CDR3: CASSMTGEADTQYF

V: TRBV6-5
D: NA
size: NA
J: TRBJ1-1
DNA: TGTGCCAGCCGAACCGGGACTGAAGCTTTCTTT
CDR3: CASRTGTEAFF

V: TRBV5-1
D: NA
size: NA
J: TRBJ2-7
DNA: TGCGCCAGCAGCTTGGCCGGGGACTCCTACGAGCAGTACTTC
CDR3: CASSLAGDSYEQYF

V: TRBV21-1
D: NA
size: few
J: TRBJ2-2
DNA: TGTGCCAGCTCCCGCCGGGGGGGCGGGGAGCTGTTTTTT
CDR3: CASSRRGGGELFF

V: TRBV30
D: NA
size: NA
J: TRBJ2-3
DNA: TGTGCCTGGAGGCCTGTGCCAGCGATCACGCAGTATTTT
CDR3: CAWRPVPAITQYF

V: TRBV4-3
D: NA
size: few
J: TRBJ2-7
DNA: TGCGCCAGCAGCCAAGATCTTGGGGGCCTGAGCTCCTACGAGCAGTACTTC
CDR3: CASSQDLGGLSSYEQYF

V: TRBV4-2
D: NA
size: many
J: TRBJ1-2
DNA: TGTGCCAGCAGCCAAGTTTACGGAGGCTACACCTTC
CDR3: CASSQVYGGYTF

V: TRBV20-1
D: TRBD1
size: few
J: TRBJ2-7
DNA: TGCAGTGCGGCAGGGACAGGACTCTCCTACGAGCAGTACTTC
CDR3: CSAAGTGLSYEQYF

V: TRBV20-1
D: TRBD2
size: NA
J: TRBJ2-1
DNA: TGCAGTGCTAGATCGGCGCTAGCGGGAGTGGAGCAGTTCTTC
CDR3: CSARSALAGVEQFF

V: TRBV7-9
D: TRBD2
size: many
J: TRBJ2-3
DNA: TGTGCCAGCAGCTTTAATCCCAGCGGGACCACAGATACGCAGTATTTT
CDR3: CASSFNPSGTTDTQYF

V: TRBV28
D: NA
size: many
J: TRBJ2-7
DNA: TGTGCCAGCAGCCCGACAGATTCCCCTAACGAGCAGTACTTC
CDR3: CASSPTDSPNEQYF

V: TRBV19
D: NA
size: NA
J: TRBJ1-4
DNA: TGTGCCAGTAGTCAAGACCGGAGGCCAACCGAAAAACTGTTTTTT
CDR3: CASSQDRRPTEKLFF

V: TRBV5-5
D: TRBD2
size: few
J: TRBJ2-4
DNA: TGTGCCAGCAGCTTTGTACCTAGCGGGGGGGCCGTGGCCAAAAACATTCAGTACTTC
CDR3: CASSFVPSGGAVAKNIQYF

V: TRBV2
D: TRBD2
size: NA
J: TRBJ2-7
DNA: TGTGCCAGCAGAGAGACTAGCAGCAGTTACGAGCAGTACTTC
CDR3: CASRETSSSYEQYF

V: TRBV7-2
D: NA
size: few
J: TRBJ1-1
DNA: TGTGCCAGCAGCTACAGCGGGAGCACTGAAGCTTTCTTT
CDR3: CASSYSGSTEAFF

V: TRBV20-1
D: TRBD1
size: few
J: TRBJ1-5
DNA: TGCAGTGCCACCGACAGGGGAGGAAATCAGCCCCAGCATTTT
CDR3: CSATDRGGNQPQHF